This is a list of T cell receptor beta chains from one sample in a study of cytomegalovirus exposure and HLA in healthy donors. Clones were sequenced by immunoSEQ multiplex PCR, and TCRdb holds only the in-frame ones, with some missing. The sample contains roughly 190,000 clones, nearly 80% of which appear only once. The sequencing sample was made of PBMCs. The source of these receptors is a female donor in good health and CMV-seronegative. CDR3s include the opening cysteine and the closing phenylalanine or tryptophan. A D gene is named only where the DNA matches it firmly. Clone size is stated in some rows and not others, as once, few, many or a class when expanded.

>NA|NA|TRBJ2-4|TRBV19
CASSMSADSSKNIQYF
TGTGCCAGTAGTATGTCCGCGGACAGTTCCAAAAACATTCAGTACTTC
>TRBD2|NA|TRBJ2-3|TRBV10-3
CAISSLGASGESTDTQYF
TGTGCCATCAGTTCCCTCGGGGCTAGCGGGGAAAGCACAGATACGCAGTATTTT
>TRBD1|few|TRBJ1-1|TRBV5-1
CASRSGTGGDTEAFF
TGCGCCAGCAGGTCCGGGACAGGGGGGGACACTGAAGCTTTCTTT
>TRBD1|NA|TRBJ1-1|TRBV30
CAWSAQIPGQGWNTEAFF
TGTGCCTGGAGTGCTCAGATTCCGGGACAGGGTTGGAACACTGAAGCTTTCTTT
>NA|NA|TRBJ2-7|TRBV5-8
CASSLGTGASYEQYF
TGTGCCAGCAGCTTGGGAACAGGAGCCTCCTACGAGCAGTACTTC
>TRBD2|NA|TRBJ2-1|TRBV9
CASSVATRVPGLAKNEQFF
TGTGCCAGCAGCGTAGCTACGAGGGTGCCGGGACTAGCGAAGAATGAGCAGTTCTTC
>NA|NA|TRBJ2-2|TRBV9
CASSAPQAALDTGELFF
TGTGCCAGCAGCGCCCCCCAAGCGGCCCTCGACACCGGGGAGCTGTTTTTT
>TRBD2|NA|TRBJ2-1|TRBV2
CAFGGVYNEQFF
TGTGCCTTTGGGGGGGTCTACAATGAGCAGTTCTTC
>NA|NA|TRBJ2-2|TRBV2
CASSEQGSGELFF
TGTGCCAGCAGTGAACAGGGGTCCGGGGAGCTGTTTTTT
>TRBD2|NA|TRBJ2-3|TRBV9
CASSVRLAGETDTQYF
TGTGCCAGCAGCGTACGACTAGCGGGAGAGACAGATACGCAGTATTTT
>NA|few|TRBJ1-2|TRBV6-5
CASTTPRANYGYTF
TGTGCCAGCACCACGCCCAGGGCTAACTATGGCTACACCTTC
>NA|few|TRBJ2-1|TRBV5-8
CASSWGEQSYNEQFF
TGTGCCAGCAGCTGGGGGGAACAGAGCTACAATGAGCAGTTCTTC
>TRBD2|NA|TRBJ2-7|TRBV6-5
CASAGGTDEQYF
TGTGCCAGTGCGGGGGGCACGGACGAGCAGTACTTC
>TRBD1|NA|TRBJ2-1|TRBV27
CASSTGTGFSEQFF
TGTGCCAGCAGCACCGGGACAGGGTTCAGTGAGCAGTTCTTC
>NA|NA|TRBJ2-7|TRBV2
CASSRNRVGQYF
TGTGCCAGCAGTCGAAACAGGGTTGGGCAGTACTTC
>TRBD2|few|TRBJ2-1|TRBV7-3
CASSLGLAEYNEQFF
TGTGCCAGCAGCCTAGGACTAGCGGAATACAATGAGCAGTTCTTC
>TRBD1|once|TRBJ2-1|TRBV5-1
CASGLTGSSYNEQFF
TGCGCCAGCGGCCTGACAGGGAGCTCCTACAATGAGCAGTTCTTC
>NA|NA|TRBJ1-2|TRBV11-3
CASSANDGSGGYTF
TGTGCCAGCAGCGCTAATGACGGGTCGGGTGGCTACACCTTC
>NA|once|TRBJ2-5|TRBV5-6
CASSRNWLGETQYF
TGTGCCAGCAGCCGTAATTGGCTTGGAGAGACCCAGTACTTC
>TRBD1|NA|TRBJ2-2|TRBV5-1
CASSLALGQVSGELFF
TGCGCCAGCAGCTTGGCCTTGGGACAGGTATCCGGGGAGCTGTTTTTT
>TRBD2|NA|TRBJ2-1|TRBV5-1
CASSLFTSGANEQFF
TGCGCCAGCAGCTTGTTCACTAGCGGGGCCAATGAGCAGTTCTTC
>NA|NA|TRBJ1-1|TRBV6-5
CASRNGPEAFF
TGTGCCAGCAGAAACGGTCCTGAAGCTTTCTTT
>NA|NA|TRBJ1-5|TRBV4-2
CASSQDLPGTGTKYSNQPQHF
TGTGCCAGCAGCCAGGACCTTCCCGGCACAGGGACTAAGTATAGCAATCAGCCCCAGCATTTT
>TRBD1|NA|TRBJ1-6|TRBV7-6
CASSSIPGQRSSYNSPLHF
TGTGCCAGCAGCTCAATACCGGGACAGAGGAGCTCCTATAATTCACCCCTCCACTTT
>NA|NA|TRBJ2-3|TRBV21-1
CASSRANRDERTDTQYF
TGTGCCAGCAGCAGGGCCAACAGGGACGAAAGGACAGATACGCAGTATTTT
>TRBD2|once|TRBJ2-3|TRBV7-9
CASSFLQGLGDTDTQYF
TGTGCCAGCAGCTTTTTACAAGGACTAGGAGACACAGATACGCAGTATTTT
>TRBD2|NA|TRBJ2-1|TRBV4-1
CASSHPPSGRAPYNEQFF
TGCGCCAGCAGCCATCCCCCTAGCGGGAGGGCCCCCTACAATGAGCAGTTCTTC
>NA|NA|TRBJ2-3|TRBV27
CASSSSVPDTQYF
TGTGCCAGCAGTTCCAGCGTTCCAGATACGCAGTATTTT
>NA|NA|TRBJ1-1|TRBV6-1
CASSGRRMNTEAFF
TGTGCCAGCAGTGGGAGACGGATGAACACTGAAGCTTTCTTT
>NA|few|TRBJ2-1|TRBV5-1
CASSFAGLDNEQFF
TGCGCCAGCAGCTTTGCAGGGTTGGACAATGAGCAGTTCTTC
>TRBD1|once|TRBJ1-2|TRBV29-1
CSVEGGRGDYGYTF
TGCAGCGTTGAAGGCGGCAGGGGGGACTATGGCTACACCTTC
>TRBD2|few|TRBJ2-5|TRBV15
CATLTTIAGSKETQYF
TGTGCCACTCTCACAACGATAGCGGGCTCGAAAGAGACCCAGTACTTC
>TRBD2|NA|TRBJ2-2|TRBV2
CANQRGGTGELFF
TGTGCCAACCAACGGGGGGGCACCGGGGAGCTGTTTTTT
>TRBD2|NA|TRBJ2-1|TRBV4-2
CASSDEPSGVYNEQFF
TGTGCCAGCAGCGACGAACCTAGCGGGGTCTACAATGAGCAGTTCTTC
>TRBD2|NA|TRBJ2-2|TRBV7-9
CTSSGRLAGANTGELFF
TGTACCAGCAGCGGAAGACTAGCGGGAGCCAACACCGGGGAGCTGTTTTTT
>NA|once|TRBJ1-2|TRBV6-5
CASSYLGSLYGYTF
TGTGCCAGCAGTTACCTAGGTTCCCTCTATGGCTACACCTTC
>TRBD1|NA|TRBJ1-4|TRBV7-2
CASSLGGQEEKLFF
TGTGCCAGCAGCCTGGGGGGACAGGAGGAAAAACTGTTTTTT
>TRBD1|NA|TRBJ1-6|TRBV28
CASSQWDSGMPLHF
TGTGCCAGCAGTCAATGGGACAGTGGAATGCCCCTCCACTTT
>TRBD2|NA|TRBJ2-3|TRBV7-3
CASSLAGGPTDTQYF
TGTGCCAGCAGCTTGGCGGGAGGGCCGACAGATACGCAGTATTTT
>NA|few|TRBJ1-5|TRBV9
CASSVAPGADQPQHF
TGTGCCAGCAGCGTAGCTCCAGGGGCCGATCAGCCCCAGCATTTT
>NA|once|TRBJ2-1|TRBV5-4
CASSFPTDNEQFF
TGTGCCAGCAGCTTCCCGACAGACAATGAGCAGTTCTTC
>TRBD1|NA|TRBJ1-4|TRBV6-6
CASSLYGTGVEKLFF
TGTGCCAGCAGCCTATATGGGACAGGGGTAGAAAAACTGTTTTTT
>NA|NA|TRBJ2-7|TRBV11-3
CASTLGNRVGLANYEQYF
TGTGCCAGCACCCTAGGAAATCGGGTCGGGCTAGCCAACTACGAGCAGTACTTC
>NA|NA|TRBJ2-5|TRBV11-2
CASSDPRGAQETQYF
TGTGCCAGCAGCGACCCCAGGGGGGCCCAAGAGACCCAGTACTTC
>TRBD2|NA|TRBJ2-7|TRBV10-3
CAISDPLAGGPSSPYEQYF
TGTGCCATCAGTGACCCTCTAGCGGGAGGGCCTTCCTCACCCTACGAGCAGTACTTC
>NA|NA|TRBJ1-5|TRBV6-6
CASSYSDQPQHF
TGTGCCAGCAGTTACTCCGATCAGCCCCAGCATTTT
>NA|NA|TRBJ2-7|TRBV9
CASSVGIGATYEQYF
TGTGCCAGCAGCGTAGGTATAGGGGCCACCTACGAGCAGTACTTC
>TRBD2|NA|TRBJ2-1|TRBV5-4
CASSPPGLAGSSYNEQFF
TGTGCCAGCAGCCCACCGGGACTAGCGGGGAGCTCCTACAATGAGCAGTTCTTC
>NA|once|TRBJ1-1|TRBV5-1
CASSLQGMNTEAFF
TGCGCCAGCAGCTTACAGGGCATGAACACTGAAGCTTTCTTT
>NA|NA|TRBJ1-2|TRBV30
CAWSRGRTNYGYTF
TGTGCCTGGAGTCGTGGCCGAACTAACTATGGCTACACCTTC
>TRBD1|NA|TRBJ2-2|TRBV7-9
CASSPGTGVNTGELFF
TGTGCCAGCAGCCCTGGGACAGGGGTAAACACCGGGGAGCTGTTTTTT
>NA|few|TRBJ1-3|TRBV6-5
CASSYSSRVYGNTIYF
TGTGCCAGCAGTTACTCGTCACGGGTTTACGGAAACACCATATATTTT
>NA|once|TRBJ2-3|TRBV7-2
CASRSQGWADTQYF
TGTGCCAGCAGGTCCCAGGGGTGGGCAGATACGCAGTATTTT